These 26 T cell receptor beta chains were sequenced from one sample in a study of T cells in Graves' hyperthyroidism and ophthalmopathy. The investigators amplified TCR beta CDR3 regions from RNA transcripts. Initially, a first-round RT-PCR of the TCR CDR3 employed the HTBI primer set. TCRdb redid the calling of the multiplex PCR reads with MiXCR, one entry per CDR3 protein. The repertoire holds hundreds of thousands of distinct CDR3 sequences, with around 15% as singletons. Sequencing input: blood. The source is a woman aged 50 to 60 with Graves' ophthalmopathy.

The rearrangement joins TRBV19 to TRBJ2-7; 10 bases align to TRBD2. Germline lookup yields CDR1 LNHDA and CDR2 SQIVND (reference sequence). There are 16 residues in the CDR3. With V trimmed by 7 bases and J by 6 bases, 15 bases remained unmatched. CDR3 region: CASMASSGRSISEQYF. As DNA, the CDR3 is TGTGCCAGTATGGCCTCTAGCGGGAGAAGCATATCCGAGCAGTACTTC.

This clonotype was seen many times. V is TRBV6-2 or TRBV6-3 and J is TRBJ2-7; 11 bases align to TRBD2. Germline trimming cut 6 bases from V and 5 bases from J; bases unmatched to any gene: 6. Germline lookup yields CDR1 MNHEY and CDR2 SVGEGT. This CDR3 is 14 amino acids long. The CDR3 nucleotides read TGTGCCAGCAGGCCTAGCGGGAGGAGTAACGAGCAGTACTTC. Translation gives CASRPSGRSNEQYF.

On this clonotype: A read error may be the cause here, since a much bigger clone is one base away. This chain joins TRBV27 and TRBJ1-2; TRBD1 might be the D (5 bases). The germline CDR1 and CDR2 sequences are MNHEY and SMNVEV (reference sequence). This CDR3 comprises 11 residues. The CDR3 protein is CASGDSPGYAF. The CDR3 DNA sequence: TGTGCCAGCGGTGACAGTCCTGGCTACGCCTTC.

The chain employs TRBV3-1 and TRBJ1-6; D is unresolved. The CDR3 has 12 residues. CDR1 is LGHDT, CDR2 YNNKEL, per germline (reference sequence). V was shortened by 10 bases and J by 5 bases, with 9 bases between the two germline ends. CDR3 loop: CATRRHNSPLHF. As DNA, the CDR3 is TGTGCCACTCGCCGGCATAATTCACCCCTCCACTTT.

This clonotype has more than one count but fewer than ten. The chain has TRBV20-1 and TRBJ1-5; D is possibly TRBD1 (6 bases). The CDR3 sequence is 14 residues long. Trimming took 0 bases from V and 4 from J, leaving 10 bases between them. Germline-derived CDR1 and CDR2 are DFQATT and SNEGSKA (reference sequence). The CDR3 sequence is CSARDGGLNQPQHF. In nucleotides, the CDR3 is TGCAGTGCTAGAGATGGGGGCCTAAATCAGCCCCAGCATTTT.

The table lists this clonotype with a few counts. This chain's CDR3 is CASSRRLDQPQHF. Written as DNA, the CDR3 is TGTGCCAGCAGCCGTCGCCTGGATCAGCCCCAGCATTTT. The chain recombines TRBV28 with TRBJ1-5; D not resolved. The CDR3 loop spans 13 amino acids. V gave up 6 bases and J gave up 5 bases, with 11 bases separating them. Germline CDR1 reads MDHEN; CDR2 reads SYDVKM.

This clonotype was found many times. V usage is TRBV5-1 and J usage is TRBJ2-3; 9 nucleotides match TRBD2. With V trimmed by 4 bases and J by 3 bases, 18 bases remained unmatched. This CDR3 contains 19 residues. Germline V gene data show CDR1 as SGHRS and CDR2 as YFSETQ. The CDR3 spells CASSPLAVAGGPSTDTQYF. CDR3 DNA sequence: TGCGCCAGCAGCCCCCTCGCAGTGGCGGGAGGGCCGAGTACAGATACGCAGTATTTT.

Only a few counts were recorded for this clonotype. V and J are TRBV2 and TRBJ2-1, with 11 positions matching TRBD2. CDR3 length: 15 residues. J gave up 9 bases and V 3 bases, and 7 bases lay outside the gene matches. The germline gives CDR1 SNHLY, CDR2 FYNNEI. CDR3 sequence: CASSDRASGRTEQFF. In DNA, the CDR3 is TGTGCCAGCAGTGATAGGGCTAGCGGGAGGACTGAGCAGTTCTTC. The variable domain in full, completed from reference TRBV2 and TRBJ2-1, reads EPEVTQTPSHQVTQMGQEVILRCVPISNHLYFYWYRQILGQKVEFLVSFYNNEISEKSEIFDDQFSVERPDGSNFTLKIRSTKLEDSAMYFCASSDRASGRTEQFFGPGTRLTVL.

This clonotype was counted many times. This rearrangement joins TRBV5-6 to TRBJ2-3, with TRBD2 matching over 10 bases. The V segment lost 4 bases and the J segment 3 bases; nucleotides outside the gene matches: 8. This CDR3 is built from 16 residues. Germline V gives CDR1 SGHDT, CDR2 YYEEEE. CDR3 sequence: CASSVFLAGVTDTQYF. In DNA form, the CDR3 reads TGTGCCAGCAGCGTCTTTCTAGCGGGAGTAACAGATACGCAGTATTTT.

This clonotype was seen at least ten times. The chain combines TRBV20-1 with TRBJ2-5; 12 bases map to TRBD2. Germline V CDR1 and CDR2: DFQATT, SNEGSKA (reference sequence). This CDR3 has 16 amino acids. The ends lost 0 bases at V and 2 bases at J; junction bases unmatched: 4. CDR3 sequence (DNA): TGCAGTGCTAGAGATCCGACTAGCGGGAGACAAGAGACCCAGTACTTC. Its translation is CSARDPTSGRQETQYF.

This clonotype was seen only a few times. The J gene is TRBJ1-3, the V gene TRBV24-1; D ambiguous. CDR3 length: 15 amino acids. CDR1 is KGHDR, CDR2 SFDVKD, per germline. Trimming removed 3 bases at V and 0 bases at J, with 8 bases between. The CDR3 spells CATSDPLRSGNTIYF. The CDR3 DNA is TGTGCCACCAGTGATCCGTTACGCTCTGGAAACACCATATATTTT.

V and J are TRBV29-1 and TRBJ2-1, with 9 bases matching TRBD2. The CDR3 totals 14 residues. After removal of 2 bases from V and 2 bases from J, the junction contained 1 base not matched to a gene. The germline V gene encodes CDR1 SQVTM and CDR2 ANQGSEA. The CDR3 DNA sequence: TGCAGCGTTGAAATAGCGGGAGCCTACAATGAGCAGTTCTTC. This encodes CSVEIAGAYNEQFF.

This clonotype was detected many times. The chain has TRBV5-1 and TRBJ2-3; perhaps TRBD2 as D (5 bases). The CDR3 consists of 16 residues. Germline assignment: CDR1 SGHRS and CDR2 YFSETQ. The V and J ends lost 3 bases and 2 bases respectively, with 16 bases between them. This CDR3 is CASSSQKRRNTDTQYF. The CDR3 DNA is TGCGCCAGCAGCTCGCAGAAGAGGAGGAACACAGATACGCAGTATTTT. The entire variable domain, with the rest obtained from reference TRBV5-1 and TRBJ2-3, is as follows: KAGVTQTPRYLIKTRGQQVTLSCSPISGHRSVSWYQQTPGQGLQFLFEYFSETQRNKGNFPGRFSGRQFSNSRSEMNVSTLELGDSALYLCASSSQKRRNTDTQYFGPGTRLTVL.

This clonotype has a handful of counts. The chain couples TRBV10-3 to TRBJ2-7; possible D gene TRBD1, 5 bases. The CDR3 runs 13 residues. V was clipped by 6 bases and J by 6 bases, with 15 bases between them. The germline V gene encodes CDR1 ENHRY and CDR2 SYGVKD. The CDR3 loop is CAIRGTGLSEQYF. DNA of the CDR3: TGTGCCATCAGGGGAACAGGTTTAAGCGAGCAGTACTTC.

This clonotype was seen many times. V gene TRBV5-4 combines with J gene TRBJ1-1; D call uncertain. CDR3 length: 16 amino acids. Germline assignment: CDR1 SGHNT and CDR2 YYREEE (reference sequence). Deletions cut 0 bases from V and 3 bases from J, with 15 bases between. This CDR3 reads CASSLVDGWRDTEAFF. As DNA, the CDR3 is TGTGCCAGCAGCTTGGTGGACGGGTGGCGGGACACTGAAGCTTTCTTT.

This chain uses TRBV4-3 with TRBJ2-1, with D tentatively TRBD2 (6 bases). V gave up 0 bases and J gave up 4 bases, with 10 bases separating them. This CDR3 has 15 residues. Per germline, CDR1 LGHNA and CDR2 YSLEER. CDR3 in amino acids: CASSQDVGLYNEQFF. CDR3 coding DNA: TGCGCCAGCAGCCAAGATGTGGGACTGTACAATGAGCAGTTCTTC.

There are a few counts of this clonotype. The rearrangement joins TRBV29-1 to TRBJ2-7; D is perhaps TRBD1 (6 bases). V lost 0 bases and J lost 3, with 15 bases in between. The CDR3 extends over 15 amino acids. Per germline, CDR1 SQVTM and CDR2 ANQGSEA. The CDR3 sequence: CSVEDRKGQGYEQYF. The DNA for the CDR3 is TGCAGCGTTGAAGATAGAAAGGGACAAGGCTACGAGCAGTACTTC.

In this sample, this clonotype turned up a few times. V is TRBV6-1 and J is TRBJ2-5; D gene unclear. Germline assignment: CDR1 MNHNS and CDR2 SASEGT. V was pared by 7 bases and J by 4 bases, with 13 bases between. The CDR3 has 13 amino acids. The CDR3 DNA reads as TGTGCCAGCACCCTCCAGGTGGGAGAGACCCAGTACTTC. It specifies CASTLQVGETQYF.

At least ten counts were recorded for this clonotype. The CDR3 nucleotides are TGTGCCACCTCCGGGACTAGCGAGGACACCGGGGAGCTGTTTTTT. Encoded protein: CATSGTSEDTGELFF. The V call is TRBV7-9, the J call TRBJ2-2; 10 nucleotides match TRBD2. The ends lost 10 bases at V and 3 bases at J; junction bases unmatched: 8. The CDR3 sequence is 15 residues long. Per the germline V gene, CDR1 is SEHNR and CDR2 is FQNEAQ (reference sequence).

This clonotype was seen repeatedly, ten times or more. The J gene is TRBJ2-7, the V gene TRBV28, with TRBD2 matching 7 bases. The V and J ends lost 3 bases and 1 base, in that order; junction bases with no gene match: 21. In germline, CDR1 is MDHEN, CDR2 SYDVKM. This CDR3 is built from 20 residues. The CDR3 coding sequence is TGTGCCAGCAGTTTCAAAACGTTGCCTTGGGGGGGAGAACGATCCTACGAGCAGTACTTC. Translation: CASSFKTLPWGGERSYEQYF. Based on the CDR3 plus reference TRBV28 and TRBJ2-7, the full variable domain is DVKVTQSSRYLVKRTGEKVFLECVQDMDHENMFWYRQDPGLGLRLIYFSYDVKMKEKGDIPEGYSVSREKKERFSLILESASTNQTSMYLCASSFKTLPWGGERSYEQYFGPGTRLTVT.

The chain joins TRBV11-2 to TRBJ1-4; 8 nucleotides line up with TRBD1. The CDR3 is 14 residues long. V dropped 5 bases and J dropped 7; count of bases not matched to a gene: 6. Germline CDR1 SGHAT, CDR2 FQNNGV. CDR3 amino acids: CASSPRTGFEKLFF. Here the CDR3 DNA reads TGTGCCAGCAGCCCCAGGACAGGGTTTGAAAAACTGTTTTTT.

This clonotype was seen repeatedly, ten times or more. Here the CDR3 DNA reads TGCGCCAGCAGCAGGGAGTGGGCGGACGAGCAGTTCTTC. It codes for CASSREWADEQFF. The chain uses TRBV5-1 and TRBJ2-1; tentatively, D is TRBD2 (5 bases). The CDR3 length is 13 residues. Trimming shortened V by 4 bases and J by 10 bases, and 15 bases separated the two germline ends. Germline lookup yields CDR1 SGHRS and CDR2 YFSETQ.

This clonotype has a count of ten or more. This chain joins TRBV7-2 and TRBJ1-2; D is ambiguous. Germline V gene sequence: CDR1 SGHTA, CDR2 FQGNSA. The CDR3 is made up of 15 amino acids. V lost 5 bases and J lost 7, with 20 bases in between. CDR3 DNA: TGTGCCAGCAGCGCCACGTGGATCGACGCCTTTGGCTACACCTTC. It specifies CASSATWIDAFGYTF.

This clonotype was picked up many times. The chain recombines TRBV11-2 with TRBJ2-2; D is unclear. CDR3 length: 15 residues. The V and J ends lost 5 bases and 2 bases respectively, with 12 bases between them. Germline V lookup: CDR1 SGHAT, CDR2 FQNNGV. CDR3 loop: CASSLIIQNTGELFF. The CDR3 DNA is TGTGCCAGCAGCCTCATTATCCAAAACACCGGGGAGCTGTTTTTT.

The V call is TRBV28, the J call TRBJ1-2; D is perhaps TRBD1 (5 bases). V was pared by 1 base and J by 2 bases, with 14 bases between. The V gene's germline CDR1 is MDHEN and CDR2 SYDVKM. This CDR3 has 16 residues. The DNA of the CDR3 is TGTGCCAGCAGTTTATATCTTGAGGGACGGAACTATGGCTACACCTTC. Protein sequence: CASSLYLEGRNYGYTF.

This clonotype was observed at least ten times. This chain connects TRBV12-3 or TRBV12-4 to TRBJ1-1, with 7 bases fitting TRBD1. V lost 6 bases, J lost 6 bases, and 4 bases stayed unmatched. CDR3 size: 12 residues. The CDR3 nucleotides read TGTGCCAGCAGGAGACAGGGTTCTGAAGCTTTCTTT. Its translation: CASRRQGSEAFF.